Listed here are 32 T cell receptor beta chains from one sample, sequenced in a study of shared clonotypes between healthy human individuals. The repertoire was sequenced with immunoSEQ multiplex PCR; TCRdb's copy has only in-frame clones and lacks some. In the table there are some 2,500,000 clones, 90% to 95% of which are singletons. Sequenced input: naive CD4+ T cells from PBMCs. This sample's subset: CD45RA+ positively selected. These receptors came from a man between 18 and 35 years old in good health. Some clones in this sample may be carry-over from other donors' samples.

This chain connects TRBV5-1 to TRBJ2-7, with D tentatively TRBD1 (5 bases). This CDR3 is built from 14 residues. Germline lookup yields CDR1 SGHRS and CDR2 YFSETQ. V shed 2 bases and J shed 2 bases, with 11 bases lying between them. The CDR3 coding sequence is TGCGCCAGCAGCTTACAGGAGATCCCCTACGAGCAGTACTTC. Its protein is CASSLQEIPYEQYF.

The rearrangement links TRBV18 to TRBJ1-1; tentative D call: TRBD1 (5 bases). The CDR3 extends over 13 amino acids. The germline gives CDR1 KGHSH, CDR2 LQKENI. The V end lost 6 bases, the J end lost 6 bases, and 14 bases lay between the germline ends. The CDR3 bases are TGTGCCAGCTCTCCGACACAGGAATCTGAAGCTTTCTTT. This codes for CASSPTQESEAFF.

The CDR3: CATSRAAGELYEQYF. The CDR3 nucleotides are TGTGCCACCAGCAGAGCAGCGGGAGAGCTCTACGAGCAGTACTTC. This sequence joins TRBV15 and TRBJ2-7; 8 nucleotides agree with TRBD2. The CDR3 loop spans 15 amino acids. V trimming: 1 base; J trimming: 3 bases; junction bases outside the gene matches: 5. Looked up from germline, CDR1 is LNHNV and CDR2 is YYDKDF (reference sequence).

The J gene is TRBJ1-1, the V gene TRBV28, with 9 positions matching TRBD1. The germline gives CDR1 MDHEN, CDR2 SYDVKM. Trimming cost V 5 bases and J 10 bases; bases outside gene matches: 5. The CDR3 is made up of 12 amino acids. The CDR3 DNA is TGTGCCAGCAGTACAGGGGGCGTTTCAGCTTTCTTT. It specifies CASSTGGVSAFF.

The V and J genes are TRBV12-5 and TRBJ1-1; D possibly corresponds to TRBD1 (5 bases). The CDR3 contains 15 residues. CDR1 and CDR2 (germline): LGHNT, FRNRAP. Trimming took off 7 bases at V and 6 bases at J, with 21 bases between the two ends. The CDR3 DNA is TGTGCTAGTGCCGTGGATGGGGGAAGTGGTGCTGAAGCTTTCTTT. It yields the protein CASAVDGGSGAEAFF. The variable domain in full, completed from reference TRBV12-5 and TRBJ1-1, reads DARVTQTPRHKVTEMGQEVTMRCQPILGHNTVFWYRQTMMQGLELLAYFRNRAPLDDSGMPKDRFSAEMPDATLATLKIQPSEPRDSAVYFCASAVDGGSGAEAFFGQGTRLTVV.

The V call is TRBV7-2, the J call TRBJ2-7; 8 positions match TRBD1. Germline values: CDR1 SGHTA, CDR2 FQGNSA. The CDR3 has 16 residues. V lost 0 bases, J lost 3 bases, and 7 bases stayed unmatched. The CDR3 loop is CASSLAALGQVYEQYF. The CDR3 coding sequence is TGTGCCAGCAGCTTAGCTGCTTTGGGACAGGTCTACGAGCAGTACTTC. The whole variable domain, remainder taken from reference TRBV7-2 and TRBJ2-7, is GAGVSQSPSNKVTEKGKDVELRCDPISGHTALYWYRQSLGQGLEFLIYFQGNSAPDKSGLPSDRFSAERTGGSVSTLTIQRTQQEDSAVYLCASSLAALGQVYEQYFGPGTRLTVT.

This clone has a handful of counts. V and J are TRBV5-6 and TRBJ2-7; no reliable D call. The germline gives CDR1 SGHDT, CDR2 YYEEEE. Trimming took off 2 bases at V and 6 bases at J, with 12 bases between the two ends. The CDR3 length is 13 residues. CDR3 protein: CASSFLLSAEQYF. The CDR3 nucleotides are TGTGCCAGCAGCTTCCTCTTATCAGCCGAGCAGTACTTC.

The chain carries TRBV5-1 and TRBJ2-2; D is undetermined. V was shortened by 4 bases and J by 5 bases, with 15 bases between the two germline ends. There are 15 residues in the CDR3. Germline CDR1 SGHRS, CDR2 YFSETQ. CDR3 sequence: CASSTAQRGTGELFF. CDR3 bases: TGCGCCAGCAGCACCGCACAAAGAGGAACCGGGGAGCTGTTTTTT.

This chain connects TRBV14 to TRBJ2-7, with 8 nucleotides matching TRBD2. J was trimmed by 5 bases and V by 3 bases; bases with no gene match: 18. The length of the CDR3 is 18 residues. Looked up from germline, CDR1 is SGHDN and CDR2 is FVKESK. The CDR3 sequence: CASSQTQAGAHLFDEQYF. The CDR3 region has the DNA TGTGCCAGCAGCCAGACCCAAGCGGGAGCCCATCTCTTTGACGAGCAGTACTTC.

Only a few counts were recorded for this clone. The sample holds other DNA sequences that translate to the same CDR3. The chain combines TRBV7-2 with TRBJ1-3; D remains ambiguous. The CDR3 length is 13 residues. Germline assignment: CDR1 SGHTA and CDR2 FQGNSA. Trimming took off 1 base at V and 1 base at J, with 2 bases between the two ends. Here the CDR3 DNA reads TGTGCCAGCAGCTTAGGATCTGGAAACACCATATATTTT. This gives the protein CASSLGSGNTIYF.

CDR3 nucleotide sequence: TGTGCCAGCAGCGTAGGTACAGGGGGAACCTATGGCTACACCTTC. Encoded protein: CASSVGTGGTYGYTF. The chain combines TRBV9 with TRBJ1-2; TRBD1 matches at 8 bases. V trimming: 0 bases; J trimming: 4 bases; junction bases outside the gene matches: 5. Germline-derived CDR1 and CDR2 are SGDLS and YYNGEE. The CDR3 has 15 amino acids.

Note on this clone: The same CDR3 can be traced to other DNA sequences in this sample. This chain uses TRBV7-9 with TRBJ2-5; TRBD2 matches 7 bases. The CDR3 sequence is 14 residues long. Looked up from germline, CDR1 is SEHNR and CDR2 is FQNEAQ (reference sequence). Unmatched junction bases numbered 1, after V lost 0 bases and J lost 3 bases. CDR3 sequence reads: CASSLAGLEETQYF. The CDR3 coding sequence is TGTGCCAGCAGCTTAGCCGGACTAGAAGAGACCCAGTACTTC.

This clone was counted a single time. This chain uses TRBV30 with TRBJ2-1; TRBD2 agrees at 14 bases. Unmatched junction bases numbered 8, after V lost 2 bases and J lost 5 bases. Germline lookup yields CDR1 GTSNPN and CDR2 SVGIG (reference sequence). The CDR3 runs 17 residues. The CDR3 DNA reads TGTGCCTGGAGTCCCGAACGGGGACTAGCGGGAGACAATGAGCAGTTCTTC. Its translation: CAWSPERGLAGDNEQFF.

The chain uses TRBV27 and TRBJ1-2; D is undetermined. This CDR3 contains 12 residues. The germline V gene has CDR1 MNHEY and CDR2 SMNVEV (reference sequence). The V end was cut by 7 bases, the J end by 8 bases, with 14 bases between. This CDR3 is CASKSARSGYTF. CDR3 DNA sequence: TGTGCCAGCAAATCCGCCCGGAGCGGCTACACCTTC.

The chain is built from TRBV6-1 and TRBJ2-1; D is unresolved. The V gene's germline CDR1 is MNHNS and CDR2 SASEGT. Trimming took 10 bases from V and 0 from J, leaving 16 bases between them. The CDR3 contains 15 residues. CDR3 coding DNA: TGTGCCACCCGGACGGATCCTAGCTCCTACAATGAGCAGTTCTTC. As protein: CATRTDPSSYNEQFF.

V usage is TRBV19 and J usage is TRBJ2-2; TRBD1 might be the D (6 bases). The CDR3 is made up of 16 amino acids. Trimming left V 3 bases short and J 6 bases short, with 17 bases between. Germline loops: CDR1 LNHDA, CDR2 SQIVND (reference sequence). CDR3 nucleotides: TGTGCCAGTAGTATCGCAACAGGGAAAAAGTCCGGGGAGCTGTTTTTT. Amino acid sequence: CASSIATGKKSGELFF.

The V and J genes are TRBV11-3 and TRBJ2-2; possibly TRBD2 for D (5 bases). Trimming shortened V by 8 bases and J by 6 bases, and 13 bases separated the two germline ends. Germline lookup yields CDR1 SGHNT and CDR2 YENEEA. The CDR3 totals 13 residues. CDR3 DNA: TGTGCCAGCGCCCGACGGGAAGCCGGGGAGCTGTTTTTT. Encoded protein: CASARREAGELFF.

This sequence joins TRBV7-8 and TRBJ1-4; D perhaps matches TRBD1 (6 bases). The CDR3 has 15 amino acids. The V end was cut by 5 bases, the J end by 2 bases, with 12 bases between. Germline V lookup: CDR1 SGHVS, CDR2 FQNEAQ. Here the CDR3 DNA reads TGTGCCAGCAGCAAAGGGGGGGCCACTAATGAAAAACTGTTTTTT. Translating it yields CASSKGGATNEKLFF.

This chain joins TRBV29-1 and TRBJ1-5, with D maybe TRBD1 (6 bases). V was clipped by 6 bases and J by 7 bases, with 16 bases between them. The CDR3 contains 13 residues. Germline lookup yields CDR1 SQVTM and CDR2 ANQGSEA. CDR3 region: CSVLTGIGQPQHF. The CDR3 nucleotides are TGCAGCGTGCTAACAGGGATCGGGCAGCCCCAGCATTTT.

Concerning this clone itself: The same CDR3 is also encoded by other DNA sequences in this sample. The chain couples TRBV18 to TRBJ1-5, with 10 positions matching TRBD1. Germline V CDR1 and CDR2: KGHSH, LQKENI. The trim removed 3 bases at V and 7 bases at J, leaving 3 bases unmatched. The CDR3 spans 14 residues. CDR3 in amino acids: CASSPGTGDQPQHF. The CDR3 nucleotides read TGTGCCAGCTCACCCGGGACAGGGGACCAGCCCCAGCATTTT.

The chain has TRBV4-2 and TRBJ1-3; 8 bases fit TRBD1. CDR3 length: 19 amino acids. The V segment lost 2 bases and the J segment 1 base; nucleotides outside the gene matches: 13. Germline lookup yields CDR1 LGHNA and CDR2 YNFKEQ. CDR3 sequence (DNA): TGTGCCAGCAGCCAAACCGGGACAGGCCTCTCCTGGTCTGGAAACACCATATATTTT. This gives the protein CASSQTGTGLSWSGNTIYF.

The chain recombines TRBV6-1 with TRBJ1-1; no clear D. CDR3 length equals 15 residues. Between the trimmed V and J ends, which lost 5 bases and 4 bases, there was a span of 17 bases. CDR1 and CDR2 (germline): MNHNS, SASEGT. The CDR3 region has the DNA TGTGCCAGCAGTAGACGAGAGGGCGGAGTCACTGAAGCTTTCTTT. Its protein product is CASSRREGGVTEAFF.

A few counts support this clone. The chain uses TRBV7-9 and TRBJ1-5; D is possibly TRBD1 (5 bases). There are 13 residues in the CDR3. In germline, CDR1 is SEHNR, CDR2 FQNEAQ (reference sequence). V shed 7 bases and J shed 7 bases, with 14 bases lying between them. The CDR3 is CASTTMGGQPQHF. The CDR3 nucleotides read TGTGCCAGCACCACCATGGGGGGACAGCCCCAGCATTTT.

The chain links TRBV6-5 to TRBJ2-7; D perhaps matches TRBD2 (7 bases). This CDR3 spans 15 amino acids. CDR1 MNHEY and CDR2 SVGAGI come from the germline V gene. The germline V and J ends were trimmed by 2 bases and 5 bases, with 16 bases remaining between them. CDR3 loop: CASSYRTRGRNEQYF. CDR3 bases: TGTGCCAGCAGTTACCGGACTAGGGGGAGGAACGAGCAGTACTTC.

The rearrangement joins TRBV29-1 to TRBJ2-2, with 12 bases identical to TRBD2. The CDR3 is 16 amino acids. Germline-derived CDR1 and CDR2 are SQVTM and ANQGSEA. V trimming: 5 bases; J trimming: 4 bases; junction bases outside the gene matches: 8. The CDR3 protein is CSVHLAGGPGTGELFF. CDR3 bases: TGCAGCGTTCACCTAGCGGGAGGGCCAGGCACCGGGGAGCTGTTTTTT.

The V gene is TRBV7-9, the J gene TRBJ1-3; D not certain. Per the germline V gene, CDR1 is SEHNR and CDR2 is FQNEAQ (reference sequence). This CDR3 is built from 12 residues. Trimming left V 10 bases short and J 4 bases short, with 11 bases between. In nucleotides, the CDR3 is TGTGCCACCGCGCCGGGAGGAAACACCATATATTTT. Protein sequence: CATAPGGNTIYF.

In this sample, this clone turned up once. The same CDR3 arises from other DNA sequences in this sample as well. This chain links TRBV18 with TRBJ2-1; D gene unclear. CDR3 length: 11 amino acids. Trimming removed 6 bases at V and 4 bases at J, with 4 bases between. From germline, CDR1 is KGHSH and CDR2 LQKENI. CDR3 sequence (DNA): TGTGCCAGCTCTCCATACAATGAGCAGTTCTTC. Translation gives CASSPYNEQFF.

This clone was seen only once. The chain carries TRBV7-9 and TRBJ2-7; D is perhaps TRBD2 (6 bases). Germline V gene lookup returns CDR1 SEHNR and CDR2 FQNEAQ (reference sequence). Trimming pared 3 bases from V and 6 bases from J, leaving 15 bases between. This CDR3 has 14 amino acids. The CDR3 DNA reads as TGTGCCAGCAGCTTTGGGGGGATCCCGGGCGAGCAGTACTTC. It is translated as CASSFGGIPGEQYF.

The chain is built from TRBV28 and TRBJ1-2; possible D gene TRBD1, 6 bases. In germline, CDR1 is MDHEN, CDR2 SYDVKM. This CDR3 spans 16 amino acids. V shed 6 bases and J shed 6 bases, with 23 bases lying between them. CDR3 in DNA: TGTGCCAGCAGATTAATGGGGGGACAAACGTTTCATGGCTACACCTTC. It translates to CASRLMGGQTFHGYTF.

The V call is TRBV19, the J call TRBJ1-1, with a tentative D call TRBD1 (6 bases). V was trimmed by 6 bases and J by 5 bases, leaving 16 bases between them. Germline V gene data show CDR1 as LNHDA and CDR2 as SQIVND (reference sequence). The CDR3 covers 14 residues. CDR3 in amino acids: CASSPQGIGTEAFF. The DNA for the CDR3 is TGTGCCAGTAGCCCGCAGGGGATCGGGACTGAAGCTTTCTTT. Filled out from reference TRBV19 and TRBJ1-1, the complete variable domain reads DGGITQSPKYLFRKEGQNVTLSCEQNLNHDAMYWYRQDPGQGLRLIYYSQIVNDFQKGDIAEGYSVSREKKESFPLTVTSAQKNPTAFYLCASSPQGIGTEAFFGQGTRLTVV.

V usage is TRBV5-1 and J usage is TRBJ2-1, with 9 bases matching TRBD1. The CDR3 is made up of 17 amino acids. V was clipped by 0 bases and J by 5 bases; unmatched bases: 9. Germline values: CDR1 SGHRS, CDR2 YFSETQ. The CDR3 DNA is TGCGCCAGCAGCTTGGCCCGGGGACAGGGAGAGGACAATGAGCAGTTCTTC. Protein sequence: CASSLARGQGEDNEQFF.

The chain recombines TRBV15 with TRBJ1-1; possibly TRBD1 for D (5 bases). Germline V CDR1 and CDR2: LNHNV, YYDKDF (reference sequence). With 1 base removed from V and 1 base from J, the gap between germline ends came to 7 bases. This CDR3 comprises 14 residues. In DNA, the CDR3 is TGTGCCACCAGCAGAGGAGGGGCGAACACTGAAGCTTTCTTT. This sequence encodes CATSRGGANTEAFF.